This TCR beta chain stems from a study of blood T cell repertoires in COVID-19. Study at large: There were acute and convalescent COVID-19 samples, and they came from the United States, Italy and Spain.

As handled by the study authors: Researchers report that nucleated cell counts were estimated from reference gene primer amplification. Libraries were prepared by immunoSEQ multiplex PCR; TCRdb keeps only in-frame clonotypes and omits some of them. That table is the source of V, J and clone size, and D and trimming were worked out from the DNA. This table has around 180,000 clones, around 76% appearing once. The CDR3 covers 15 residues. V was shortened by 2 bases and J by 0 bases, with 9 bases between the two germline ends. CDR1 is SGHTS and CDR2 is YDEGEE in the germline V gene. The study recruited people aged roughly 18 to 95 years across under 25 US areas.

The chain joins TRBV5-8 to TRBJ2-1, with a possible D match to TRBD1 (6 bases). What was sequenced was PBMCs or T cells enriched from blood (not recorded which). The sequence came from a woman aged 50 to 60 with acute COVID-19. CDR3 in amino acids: CASSFDRRSYNEQFF. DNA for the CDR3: TGTGCCAGCAGCTTTGACAGGCGCTCCTACAATGAGCAGTTCTTC.